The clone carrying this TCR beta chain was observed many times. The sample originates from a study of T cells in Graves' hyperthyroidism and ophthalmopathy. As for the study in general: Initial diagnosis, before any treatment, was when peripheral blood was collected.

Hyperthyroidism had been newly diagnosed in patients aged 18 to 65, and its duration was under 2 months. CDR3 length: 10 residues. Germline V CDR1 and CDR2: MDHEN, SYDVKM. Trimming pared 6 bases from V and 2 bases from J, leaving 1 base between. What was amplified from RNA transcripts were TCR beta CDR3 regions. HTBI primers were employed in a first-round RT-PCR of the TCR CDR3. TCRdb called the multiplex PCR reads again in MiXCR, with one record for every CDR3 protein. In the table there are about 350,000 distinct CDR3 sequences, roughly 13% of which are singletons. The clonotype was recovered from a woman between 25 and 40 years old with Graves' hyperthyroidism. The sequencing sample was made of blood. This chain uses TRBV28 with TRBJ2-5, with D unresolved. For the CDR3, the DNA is TGTGCCAGCAGGCAAGAGACCCAGTACTTC. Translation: CASRQETQYF.